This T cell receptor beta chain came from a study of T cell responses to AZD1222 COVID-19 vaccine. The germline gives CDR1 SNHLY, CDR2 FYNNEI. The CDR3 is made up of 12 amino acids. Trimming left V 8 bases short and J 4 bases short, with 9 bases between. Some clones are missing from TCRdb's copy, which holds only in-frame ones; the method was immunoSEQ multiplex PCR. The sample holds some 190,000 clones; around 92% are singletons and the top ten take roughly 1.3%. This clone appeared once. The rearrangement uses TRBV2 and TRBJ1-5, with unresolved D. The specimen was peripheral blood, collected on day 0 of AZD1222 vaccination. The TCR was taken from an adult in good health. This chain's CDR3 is CASRRTNQPQHF. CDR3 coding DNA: TGTGCCAGCCGCAGGACGAATCAGCCCCAGCATTTT.